Below, 13 T cell receptor beta chains from the same sample are listed, as sequenced in a study of blood T cell repertoires in COVID-19. The protocol was immunoSEQ multiplex PCR, while the TCRdb copy is restricted to in-frame clones and leaves out a portion. The repertoire holds about 250,000 clones, with about 79% as singletons. What was sequenced was peripheral blood. These receptors were taken from a man older than 75 with acute or convalescent COVID-19.

The chain uses TRBV5-8 and TRBJ1-4, with TRBD1 identical over 7 bases. The germline V gene encodes CDR1 SGHTS and CDR2 YDEGEE. The CDR3 is 14 residues long. V was pared by 3 bases and J by 5 bases, with 4 bases of the junction left unmatched. As DNA, the CDR3 is TGTGCCAGCAGCTCGGGACAGAGAAATGAAAAACTGTTTTTT. Translated: CASSSGQRNEKLFF.

The V call is TRBV6-1, the J call TRBJ2-7, with D possibly TRBD1 on 5 matching bases. The CDR3 extends over 16 amino acids. Germline V gives CDR1 MNHNS, CDR2 SASEGT. Trimming pared 3 bases from V and 3 bases from J, leaving 18 bases between. The DNA for the CDR3 is TGTGCCAGCAGTGATCATGGAGCAGGGTCCTACTACGAGCAGTACTTC. It translates to CASSDHGAGSYYEQYF.

This chain uses TRBV9 with TRBJ1-6; TRBD1 aligns across 8 bases. Germline CDR1 is SGDLS and CDR2 is YYNGEE. The CDR3 loop spans 16 amino acids. The V gene end was trimmed by 1 base and the J gene end by 5 bases; junction bases not matched to a gene: 5. In DNA form, the CDR3 reads TGTGCCAGCAGCGTACGTGGACAGGGAGATAATTCACCCCTCCACTTT. Its protein is CASSVRGQGDNSPLHF.

This chain joins TRBV18 and TRBJ2-1, with 13 nucleotides matching TRBD2. Per germline, CDR1 KGHSH and CDR2 LQKENI. The CDR3 covers 20 residues. V was clipped by 2 bases and J by 1 base; unmatched bases: 11. CDR3 amino acids: CASSPGRTSGGFPSYNEQFF. Here the CDR3 DNA reads TGTGCCAGCTCACCAGGTCGGACTAGCGGGGGTTTCCCTTCCTACAATGAGCAGTTCTTC.

This clone occurred a few times. The gene calls are TRBV27 and TRBJ2-7; TRBD1 might be the D (7 bases). Germline CDR1 is MNHEY and CDR2 is SMNVEV (reference sequence). V lost 3 bases and J lost 3, with 24 bases in between. The CDR3 consists of 18 residues. In nucleotides, the CDR3 is TGTGCCAGCAGTTTTCGACAGGGTGGAGGGGTTACCTACTACGAGCAGTACTTC. The encoded protein is CASSFRQGGGVTYYEQYF.

CDR3 nucleotide sequence: TGTGCCACCAGTGATTCCTGGGACAGGGGAGCTAGCACAGATACGCAGTATTTT. Its protein product is CATSDSWDRGASTDTQYF. The rearrangement uses TRBV24-1 and TRBJ2-3, with TRBD1 matching 10 bases. Per germline, CDR1 KGHDR and CDR2 SFDVKD. J was trimmed by 0 bases and V by 2 bases; bases with no gene match: 7. The CDR3 extends over 18 amino acids.

The rearrangement links TRBV3-1 (or the pseudogene TRBV3-2) to TRBJ1-2, with 7 bases identical to TRBD1. The CDR3 totals 13 residues. Germline assignment: CDR1 LGHDT and CDR2 YNNKEL (reference sequence). V gave up 4 bases and J gave up 4 bases; unmatched junction bases: 3. DNA of the CDR3: TGTGCCAGCAGCCCGGGACAGATCTATGGCTACACCTTC. Translation: CASSPGQIYGYTF.

This sequence joins TRBV7-9 and TRBJ1-1; the D is unclear. There are 15 residues in the CDR3. The V gene lost 1 base and the J gene lost 4 bases, with 13 bases spanning the gap. Looked up from germline, CDR1 is SEHNR and CDR2 is FQNEAQ (reference sequence). In DNA, the CDR3 is TGTGCCAGCAGCTTAGATTCGGTAGGGAGCACTGAAGCTTTCTTT. Its translation: CASSLDSVGSTEAFF.

This chain links TRBV7-8 with TRBJ2-1; the D gene is possibly TRBD1 (6 bases). The germline CDR1 and CDR2 sequences are SGHVS and FQNEAQ. The ends were cut back, 2 bases at V and 0 bases at J, with 17 bases in the middle. This CDR3 region has 18 residues. The CDR3 loop reads CASSLKSRGINSYNEQFF. The CDR3 DNA reads as TGTGCCAGCAGCTTAAAGTCCAGGGGCATTAACTCCTACAATGAGCAGTTCTTC.

This rearrangement joins TRBV19 to TRBJ2-1; 12 bases align to TRBD2. The CDR3 loop spans 15 amino acids. The V gene's germline CDR1 is LNHDA and CDR2 SQIVND (reference sequence). V lost 5 bases, J lost 4 bases, and 3 bases stayed unmatched. Here the CDR3 reads CASSQTSGGYNEQFF. The DNA for the CDR3 is TGTGCCAGTAGTCAGACTAGCGGGGGATACAATGAGCAGTTCTTC.

This clone has only a few counts. The chain employs TRBV28 and TRBJ2-5, with TRBD2 matching over 8 bases. V gave up 7 bases and J gave up 5 bases; unmatched junction bases: 6. Germline CDR1 and CDR2: MDHEN and SYDVKM. The CDR3 contains 13 residues. CDR3 bases: TGTGCCAGCAACACAGGCGGGGGGGAGACCCAGTACTTC. Its protein is CASNTGGGETQYF.

The chain joins TRBV18 to TRBJ2-3; the D gene is possibly TRBD2 (5 bases). V dropped 4 bases and J dropped 0 bases, with 11 bases sitting between them. This CDR3 has 15 amino acids. Germline loops: CDR1 KGHSH, CDR2 LQKENI. CDR3 sequence (DNA): TGTGCCAGCTCACTAGGACGGACTAGCACAGATACGCAGTATTTT. It codes for CASSLGRTSTDTQYF. Complete variable domain (other parts from reference TRBV18 and TRBJ2-3): NAGVMQNPRHLVRRRGQEARLRCSPMKGHSHVYWYRQLPEEGLKFMVYLQKENIIDESGMPKERFSAEFPKEGPSILRIQQVVRGDSAAYFCASSLGRTSTDTQYFGPGTRLTVL.

The chain is built from TRBV7-9 and TRBJ2-2; D is undetermined. Germline V gene data show CDR1 as SEHNR and CDR2 as FQNEAQ (reference sequence). This CDR3 is 16 amino acids long. V gave up 0 bases and J gave up 9 bases, with 17 bases separating them. CDR3 in amino acids: CASSLAGQETYWELFF. The CDR3 DNA follows: TGTGCCAGCAGCTTAGCGGGCCAGGAAACATATTGGGAGCTGTTTTTT.